This entry lists 19 T cell receptor beta chains sequenced from one sample in a study of cytomegalovirus exposure and HLA in healthy donors. A multiplex PCR was run with 60 Vbeta primers and 13 Jbeta primers. Libraries were prepared by immunoSEQ multiplex PCR; TCRdb keeps only in-frame clonotypes and omits some of them. The repertoire consists of 65,000 to 95,000 clones, with around 80% occurring once and the leading ten covering around 2.6%. The specimen sequenced was PBMCs. The receptors shown here come from a male donor in good health and CMV-seropositive.

V and J are TRBV7-2 and TRBJ1-5; the D gene is possibly TRBD1 (5 bases). The CDR3 extends over 16 amino acids. V gave up 5 bases and J gave up 1 base, with 15 bases separating them. Germline lookup yields CDR1 SGHTA and CDR2 FQGNSA. CDR3 loop: CASSKQVLVSNQPQHF. The CDR3 coding sequence is TGTGCCAGCAGCAAACAGGTTCTGGTGAGCAATCAGCCCCAGCATTTT. The full variable domain, rest sourced from reference TRBV7-2 and TRBJ1-5, is GAGVSQSPSNKVTEKGKDVELRCDPISGHTALYWYRQSLGQGLEFLIYFQGNSAPDKSGLPSDRFSAERTGGSVSTLTIQRTQQEDSAVYLCASSKQVLVSNQPQHFGDGTRLSIL.

The V gene is TRBV18, the J gene TRBJ1-2; TRBD1 matches 7 bases. This CDR3 comprises 15 residues. Germline trimming cut 3 bases from V and 4 bases from J; bases unmatched to any gene: 8. In germline, CDR1 is KGHSH, CDR2 LQKENI. The CDR3 here is CASSPGAGQLYGYTF. The CDR3 coding sequence is TGTGCCAGCTCACCCGGGGCGGGACAGCTCTATGGCTACACCTTC.

V is TRBV5-5 and J is TRBJ2-7, with D maybe TRBD1 (5 bases). The V gene's germline CDR1 is SGHKS and CDR2 YYEKEE (reference sequence). The V end was cut by 1 base, the J end by 6 bases, with 17 bases between. The CDR3 loop spans 15 amino acids. The CDR3 DNA sequence: TGTGCCAGCAGCTTGTCTTTTCCAGATCAGGGCGAGCAGTACTTC. It encodes CASSLSFPDQGEQYF.

This sequence joins TRBV6-1 and TRBJ1-2; TRBD1 matches at 9 bases. Germline V CDR1 and CDR2: MNHNS, SASEGT. The CDR3 has 14 amino acids. The J segment lost 4 bases and the V segment lost 6 bases, leaving 6 bases of the junction unmatched. In DNA form, the CDR3 reads TGTGCCAGCAGGACACAGGGGGCGGGCTATGGCTACACCTTC. Its protein product is CASRTQGAGYGYTF.

This clone has just a few counts. The chain couples TRBV6-1 to TRBJ2-3; 9 bases align to TRBD2. CDR1 and CDR2 from the germline V gene are MNHNS and SASEGT. Trimming removed 2 bases from V and 3 bases from J; junction bases left unmatched: 6. The CDR3 totals 16 residues. Written as DNA, the CDR3 is TGTGCCAGCAGTGAAATTAGCGGGAGTCGGACAGATACGCAGTATTTT. It codes for CASSEISGSRTDTQYF.

The chain is built from TRBV7-8 and TRBJ1-1; the match to TRBD1 covers 8 bases. With 0 bases clipped from V and 11 bases from J, the junction kept 11 bases outside the gene matches. The CDR3 has 15 amino acids. Germline CDR1 reads SGHVS; CDR2 reads FQNEAQ. The CDR3: CASSLAQGATDGAFF. CDR3 DNA sequence: TGTGCCAGCAGCTTAGCCCAGGGGGCTACAGATGGCGCTTTCTTT. The full variable domain, rest sourced from reference TRBV7-8 and TRBJ1-1, is GAGVSQSPRYKVAKRGQDVALRCDPISGHVSLFWYQQALGQGPEFLTYFQNEAQLDKSGLPSDRFFAERPEGSVSTLKIQRTQQEDSAVYLCASSLAQGATDGAFFGQGTRLTVV.

By frequency in the sample, this clone is medium-sized. The J gene is TRBJ1-5, the V gene TRBV7-8, with 8 positions matching TRBD1. The CDR3 spans 15 residues. Germline V gene data show CDR1 as SGHVS and CDR2 as FQNEAQ. Losses at the gene ends were 3 bases for V and 6 bases for J; bases not matched to a gene: 7. CDR3: CASSFRQGPSQPQHF. CDR3 coding DNA: TGTGCCAGCAGCTTTAGACAGGGGCCTAGTCAGCCCCAGCATTTT. The full variable domain, its missing parts supplied by reference TRBV7-8 and TRBJ1-5, is GAGVSQSPRYKVAKRGQDVALRCDPISGHVSLFWYQQALGQGPEFLTYFQNEAQLDKSGLPSDRFFAERPEGSVSTLKIQRTQQEDSAVYLCASSFRQGPSQPQHFGDGTRLSIL.

This clone was counted between two and nine times. The chain is built from TRBV28 and TRBJ2-1; TRBD2 matches 8 bases. The CDR3 loop spans 18 amino acids. With V trimmed by 1 base and J by 0 bases, 8 bases remained unmatched. Looked up from germline, CDR1 is MDHEN and CDR2 is SYDVKM. Written as DNA, the CDR3 is TGTGCCAGCAGTTTATCTCCGGGACTAGGAACCTCCTACAATGAGCAGTTCTTC. Translation: CASSLSPGLGTSYNEQFF. The whole variable domain, remainder taken from reference TRBV28 and TRBJ2-1, is DVKVTQSSRYLVKRTGEKVFLECVQDMDHENMFWYRQDPGLGLRLIYFSYDVKMKEKGDIPEGYSVSREKKERFSLILESASTNQTSMYLCASSLSPGLGTSYNEQFFGPGTRLTVL.

This clone was detected a few times. Other DNA sequences in this specimen translate into the identical CDR3. The V and J genes are TRBV6-5 and TRBJ2-6; D not resolved. Germline V gives CDR1 MNHEY, CDR2 SVGAGI. V dropped 6 bases and J dropped 0 bases, with 3 bases sitting between them. This CDR3 contains 13 residues. The CDR3 nucleotides are TGTGCCAGCAGCGGCTCTGGGGCCAACGTCCTGACTTTC. The encoded protein is CASSGSGANVLTF.

The chain joins TRBV18 to TRBJ1-1, with 7 bases fitting TRBD1. J gave up 3 bases and V 6 bases, and 10 bases lay outside the gene matches. Germline values: CDR1 KGHSH, CDR2 LQKENI. This CDR3 region has 15 residues. The chain's CDR3 is CASSRSDRADTEAFF. DNA of the CDR3: TGTGCCAGCTCGCGTAGCGACAGGGCTGACACTGAAGCTTTCTTT.

The rearrangement joins TRBV7-2 to TRBJ2-2, with TRBD1 matching 11 bases. The germline V gene encodes CDR1 SGHTA and CDR2 FQGNSA. V lost 4 bases and J lost 9; bases outside the gene matches: 4. CDR3 size: 14 residues. This CDR3 reads CASSSGQGARELFF. For the CDR3, the DNA is TGTGCCAGCAGCTCCGGACAGGGGGCCCGGGAGCTGTTTTTT.

The chain recombines TRBV11-1 with TRBJ2-5, with a weak D call TRBD2 (8 bases). There are 15 residues in the CDR3. Germline values: CDR1 SGHAT, CDR2 FQDESV (reference sequence). V was trimmed by 4 bases and J by 9 bases, leaving 21 bases between them. This CDR3 is CASSSIGGHGGAQYF. The CDR3 DNA follows: TGTGCCAGCAGCTCCATAGGGGGCCACGGGGGGGCCCAGTACTTC.

The chain joins TRBV5-1 to TRBJ2-4; no firm D call. Germline assignment: CDR1 SGHRS and CDR2 YFSETQ. V was pared by 1 base and J by 2 bases, with 10 bases between. CDR3 length equals 15 residues. The CDR3 sequence is CASSLTLSTKNIQYF. The CDR3 region has the DNA TGCGCCAGCAGCTTGACTCTTTCAACCAAAAACATTCAGTACTTC. Complete variable domain (other parts from reference TRBV5-1 and TRBJ2-4): KAGVTQTPRYLIKTRGQQVTLSCSPISGHRSVSWYQQTPGQGLQFLFEYFSETQRNKGNFPGRFSGRQFSNSRSEMNVSTLELGDSALYLCASSLTLSTKNIQYFGAGTRLSVL.

Worth noting for this clone: Its ends do not fully match the called genes, so a read error is possible. The rearrangement joins TRBV29-1 to TRBJ2-5; 10 bases map to TRBD2. There are 17 residues in the CDR3. In germline, CDR1 is SQVTM, CDR2 ANQGSEA. This CDR3 reads CTVGFLAAGGRQETQYF. The CDR3 coding sequence is TGCACCGTTGGCTTCCTGGCAGCGGGAGGGCGACAAGAGACCCAGTACTTC.

The chain uses TRBV4-1 and TRBJ2-5, with a tentative D call TRBD2 (5 bases). The CDR3 runs to 16 residues. Deletions cut 5 bases from V and 4 bases from J, with 20 bases between. The germline V gene has CDR1 MGHRA and CDR2 YSYEKL. CDR3 protein: CASSSRNGLEGETQYF. The CDR3 DNA reads TGCGCCAGCAGCTCGCGAAATGGACTCGAAGGAGAGACCCAGTACTTC.

This clone was seen only once. The rearrangement joins TRBV18 to TRBJ1-4; D perhaps matches TRBD1 (5 bases). Germline V gene sequence: CDR1 KGHSH, CDR2 LQKENI. The CDR3 loop spans 14 amino acids. Trimming stripped 3 bases from V and 8 bases from J, with 13 bases between. This CDR3 is CASSPDGAGEKLFF. For the CDR3, the DNA is TGTGCCAGCTCACCCGATGGGGCTGGGGAAAAACTGTTTTTT.

The V call is TRBV6-5, the J call TRBJ2-1; D is undetermined. V gave up 2 bases and J gave up 6 bases, with 8 bases separating them. The CDR3 runs to 13 residues. CDR1 and CDR2 from the germline V gene are MNHEY and SVGAGI. The CDR3 loop reads CASSYVLSNEQFF. In DNA, the CDR3 is TGTGCCAGCAGTTACGTACTTTCCAATGAGCAGTTCTTC.

The chain is built from TRBV4-1 and TRBJ2-1; TRBD2 matches at 9 bases. Germline loops: CDR1 MGHRA, CDR2 YSYEKL. Germline trimming cut 0 bases from V and 9 bases from J; bases unmatched to any gene: 6. The CDR3 length is 15 residues. CDR3 sequence (DNA): TGCGCCAGCAGCCAAGATAACAGGGGACTAGCTGAGCAGTTCTTC. It encodes CASSQDNRGLAEQFF.

This clone was observed once. The chain is built from TRBV5-4 and TRBJ2-3; 8 bases line up with TRBD2. After removal of 4 bases from V and 1 base from J, the junction contained 8 bases not matched to a gene. There are 16 residues in the CDR3. Germline loops: CDR1 SGHNT, CDR2 YYREEE (reference sequence). Written as DNA, the CDR3 is TGTGCCAGCAGCCCCCTGACTAGCGTCGGCACAGATACGCAGTATTTT. It specifies CASSPLTSVGTDTQYF.